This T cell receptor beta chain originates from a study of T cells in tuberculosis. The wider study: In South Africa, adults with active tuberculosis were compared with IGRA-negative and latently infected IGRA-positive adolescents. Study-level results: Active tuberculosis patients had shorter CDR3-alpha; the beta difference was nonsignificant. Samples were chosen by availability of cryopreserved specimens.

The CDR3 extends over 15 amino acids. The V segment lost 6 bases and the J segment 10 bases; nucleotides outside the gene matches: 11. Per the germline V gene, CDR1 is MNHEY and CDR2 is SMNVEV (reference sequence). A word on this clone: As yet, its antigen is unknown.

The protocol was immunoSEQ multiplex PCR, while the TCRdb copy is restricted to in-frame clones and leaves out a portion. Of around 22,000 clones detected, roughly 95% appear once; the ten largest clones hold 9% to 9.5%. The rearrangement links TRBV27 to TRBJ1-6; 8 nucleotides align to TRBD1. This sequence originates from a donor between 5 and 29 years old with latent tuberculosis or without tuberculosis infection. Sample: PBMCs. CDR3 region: CASRGTGESSSPLHF. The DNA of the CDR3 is TGTGCCAGCAGGGGGACAGGTGAGTCCTCCTCACCCCTCCACTTT.